The clone carrying this T cell receptor beta chain was observed a handful of times. TCRdb ran MiXCR on the PCR reads and lists one entry per CDR3 protein. The sample yields 9,000 to 13,000 distinct CDR3 sequences, about 60% seen once. CDR3 length equals 13 residues. The V gene's germline CDR1 is SGHTA and CDR2 FQGNSA. The data stem from a study of tumor-infiltrating lymphocytes in oesophageal squamous cell carcinoma. Sample: esophageal tumor tissue. The receptor comes from a male donor with esophageal squamous cell carcinoma. The V and J genes are TRBV7-2 and TRBJ2-5, with D perhaps matching TRBD1 (6 bases). Near its end, the DNA agrees better with TRBJ1-2, so the J call may be wrong. CDR3 sequence reads: CASSVQGGYGYTF. As DNA, the CDR3 is TGTGCCAGCAGCGTACAGGGTGGGTATGGCTACACCTTC.